The 21 T cell receptor beta chains reported below all come from one sample, sequenced in a study of molecular identifiers for immune sequencing clone quantification. TCRdb fed the PCR reads into MiXCR, producing one record per CDR3 protein. The table lists some 320,000 distinct CDR3 sequences, about a fifth of them singletons. Sequenced material: naive CD8+ T cells from blood, with Jurkat cell RNA spiked in. The subset was: FACS-sorted CD8+CD4-CCR7+CD45RA+ naive T cells. The origin of the receptors is a human donor in good health. Some libraries in this study had Jurkat cell RNA spiked in.

The sample holds many counts of this clonotype. The CDR3 DNA reads TGTGCCAGCAGCCCCCTGCAGGGTTCACTGAACACTGAAGCTTTCTTT. This encodes CASSPLQGSLNTEAFF. The chain recombines TRBV11-2 with TRBJ1-1, with D possibly TRBD1 on 5 matching bases. The germline CDR1 and CDR2 sequences are SGHAT and FQNNGV. CDR3 size: 16 residues. With 5 bases removed from V and 0 bases from J, the gap between germline ends came to 16 bases. Full variable domain (remainder filled in from reference TRBV11-2 and TRBJ1-1): EAGVAQSPRYKIIEKRQSVAFWCNPISGHATLYWYQQILGQGPKLLIQFQNNGVVDDSQLPKDRFSAERLKGVDSTLKIQPAKLEDSAVYLCASSPLQGSLNTEAFFGQGTRLTVV.

This clonotype has a count of ten or more. This sequence joins TRBV28 and TRBJ2-6, with a tentative D call TRBD2 (6 bases). V lost 7 bases to trimming and J lost 0 bases, with 10 bases between them. The CDR3 spans 15 residues. Germline V CDR1 and CDR2: MDHEN, SYDVKM. Here the CDR3 DNA reads TGTGCCAGCAACGACGGGAGCTCTGGGGCCAACGTCCTGACTTTC. Residues: CASNDGSSGANVLTF.

This rearrangement joins TRBV29-1 to TRBJ1-4; TRBD1 aligns across 7 bases. The length of the CDR3 is 14 residues. Germline V gene data show CDR1 as SQVTM and CDR2 as ANQGSEA. V lost 2 bases and J lost 8; bases outside the gene matches: 8. DNA for the CDR3: TGCAGCGTTGAATCTCGGGACAGTGAAGAAAAACTGTTTTTT. Translation: CSVESRDSEEKLFF. The full variable domain, completed using reference TRBV29-1 and TRBJ1-4, is SAVISQKPSRDICQRGTSLTIQCQVDSQVTMMFWYRQQPGQSLTLIATANQGSEATYESGFVIDKFPISRPNLTFSTLTVSNMSPEDSSIYLCSVESRDSEEKLFFGSGTQLSVL.

Regarding this clonotype: This may come from a read error, since a much larger clone is one base off. The chain is built from TRBV7-3 and TRBJ2-3; D tentatively reads TRBD1 or TRBD2 (6 bases each). CDR1 SGHTA and CDR2 FQGTGA come from the germline V gene. The V end was cut by 5 bases, the J end by 7 bases, with 16 bases between. The CDR3 totals 14 residues. The DNA for the CDR3 is TGTGCCAGCAGCACGCGCCGGGGGCCCCATACGCAGTATTTT. Its protein product is CASSTRRGPHTQYF.

This rearrangement joins TRBV4-3 to TRBJ2-3, with TRBD2 as a possible D gene (5 bases). V was cut by 10 bases and J by 4 bases, with 15 bases left in between. Germline V CDR1 and CDR2: LGHNA, YSLEER. The CDR3 is 13 amino acids. CDR3: CATARVASDTQYF. The CDR3 coding sequence is TGCGCCACCGCTCGGGTAGCGTCAGATACGCAGTATTTT.

Comments on this clonotype: Possible read error: a much larger clone is one base away. In DNA, the CDR3 is TGTGCCAGCAGTTTAATCAAGGTGCAGGGCCCCACAGATACGCTGTATTTT. The encoded protein is CASSLIKVQGPTDTLYF. V gene TRBV27 combines with J gene TRBJ2-3; tentatively, D is TRBD1 (5 bases). Germline-derived CDR1 and CDR2 are MNHEY and SMNVEV (reference sequence). CDR3 size: 17 residues.

This clonotype was counted ten times or more. The rearrangement uses TRBV6-1 and TRBJ2-7; tentative D call: TRBD1 (5 bases). The CDR3 is made up of 14 amino acids. Trimming shortened V by 2 bases and J by 4 bases, and 12 bases separated the two germline ends. In germline, CDR1 is MNHNS, CDR2 SASEGT. Here the CDR3 DNA reads TGTGCCAGCAGTGAAACCAGGGTCCGGTACGAGCAGTACTTC. This translates into CASSETRVRYEQYF.

V and J are TRBV12-3 or TRBV12-4 and TRBJ2-7; D possibly corresponds to TRBD2 (6 bases). There are 13 residues in the CDR3. Trimming removed 4 bases at V and 3 bases at J, with 10 bases between. The CDR3 nucleotides read TGTGCCAGCAGTTCGGTGGAGGGCTACGAGCAGTACTTC. It yields the protein CASSSVEGYEQYF.

At least ten counts were recorded for this clonotype. In DNA form, the CDR3 reads TGTGCCAGCAGAAACGGACTAGCGGGGGAGCAGTTCTTC. Its protein product is CASRNGLAGEQFF. The chain joins TRBV6-2 or TRBV6-3 to TRBJ2-1; 12 nucleotides agree with TRBD2. Germline CDR1 MNHEY, CDR2 SVGEGT. This CDR3 is built from 13 residues. V was pared by 6 bases and J by 10 bases, with 4 bases of the junction left unmatched.

This clonotype has a count of ten or more. The chain uses TRBV4-3 and TRBJ2-7, with 8 nucleotides matching TRBD1. Trimming cost V 1 base and J 7 bases; bases outside gene matches: 12. The CDR3 sequence is 16 residues long. CDR1 LGHNA and CDR2 YSLEER come from the germline V gene. CDR3 DNA: TGCGCCAGCAGCCAAGCTACAGGGGGTCCTTCGCGGGAGCAGTACTTC. Translated, it gives CASSQATGGPSREQYF.

This clonotype was recorded only once. The rearrangement uses TRBV9 and TRBJ2-2; D not certain. CDR1 is SGDLS, CDR2 YYNGEE, per germline. The germline V and J ends were trimmed by 4 bases and 5 bases, with 6 bases remaining between them. CDR3 size: 12 residues. The CDR3 DNA is TGTGCCAGCAGCCACGGGACCGGGGAGCTGTTTTTT. It encodes CASSHGTGELFF.

V gene TRBV19 combines with J gene TRBJ2-1; D gene unclear. Trimming left V 4 bases short and J 2 bases short, with 12 bases between. CDR1 and CDR2 (germline): LNHDA, SQIVND (reference sequence). The CDR3 sequence is 15 residues long. Here the CDR3 reads CASSTNHPPYNEQFF. DNA for the CDR3: TGTGCCAGTAGTACTAACCACCCACCCTACAATGAGCAGTTCTTC.

This clonotype has ten or more counts. The rearrangement uses TRBV10-3 and TRBJ1-1; D is perhaps TRBD1 (5 bases). The CDR3 has 16 residues. Germline V gene sequence: CDR1 ENHRY, CDR2 SYGVKD. V was trimmed by 0 bases and J by 2 bases, leaving 13 bases between them. The CDR3 sequence is CAISESTRGTNTEAFF. Written as DNA, the CDR3 is TGTGCCATCAGTGAGTCAACGCGGGGGACTAACACTGAAGCTTTCTTT.

This clonotype appeared many times. The rearrangement uses TRBV11-2 and TRBJ2-1, with 7 bases lining up with TRBD2. CDR3 length equals 16 residues. Germline lookup yields CDR1 SGHAT and CDR2 FQNNGV. The V segment lost 6 bases and the J segment 4 bases; nucleotides outside the gene matches: 12. The CDR3 DNA reads as TGTGCCAGCAGGGAAGCTCCGGGACTACTATACAATGAGCAGTTCTTC. This sequence encodes CASREAPGLLYNEQFF.

The V call is TRBV28, the J call TRBJ2-7, with D perhaps matching TRBD1 (5 bases). There are 15 residues in the CDR3. Trimming removed 1 base from V and 2 bases from J, with 12 bases in between. The V gene's germline CDR1 is MDHEN and CDR2 SYDVKM. CDR3 bases: TGTGCCAGCAGTTTATATCAGGGTGACCCCTACGAGCAGTACTTC. It is translated as CASSLYQGDPYEQYF.

This clonotype has a handful of counts. In DNA, the CDR3 is TGTGCCAGCAGCGATATGGGGCGGCTAGCGGATCTCCGGTACAATGAGCAGTTCTTC. Its translation is CASSDMGRLADLRYNEQFF. This chain connects TRBV11-2 to TRBJ2-1; 7 nucleotides align to TRBD2. The CDR3 is 19 residues long. V dropped 5 bases and J dropped 4; count of bases not matched to a gene: 20. Germline V lookup: CDR1 SGHAT, CDR2 FQNNGV.

This clonotype was observed at least ten times. The chain couples TRBV11-3 to TRBJ2-2; possibly TRBD2 for D (5 bases). The CDR3 covers 17 residues. Germline CDR1 is SGHNT and CDR2 is YENEEA. The germline V and J ends were trimmed by 4 bases and 0 bases, with 15 bases remaining between them. The CDR3 DNA sequence: TGTGCCAGCAGCTCACCCACTGCGGGCCCGAACACCGGGGAGCTGTTTTTT. This gives the protein CASSSPTAGPNTGELFF.

In this sample, this clonotype turned up many times. This chain connects TRBV9 to TRBJ2-5; 7 nucleotides match TRBD1. The CDR3 spans 14 residues. V was clipped by 4 bases and J by 5 bases; unmatched bases: 8. Germline-derived CDR1 and CDR2 are SGDLS and YYNGEE. In DNA form, the CDR3 reads TGTGCCAGCAGCCCACGACAGGGTTCCGAGACCCAGTACTTC. It is translated as CASSPRQGSETQYF.

The rearrangement uses TRBV29-1 and TRBJ2-3; a weak D match, TRBD1 (5 bases). Germline CDR1 reads SQVTM; CDR2 reads ANQGSEA. This CDR3 contains 16 residues. Trimming removed 0 bases at V and 6 bases at J, with 19 bases between. CDR3 nucleotide sequence: TGCAGCGTTGAAGATTTATGGGGCTTAATCCCGGATACGCAGTATTTT. Protein: CSVEDLWGLIPDTQYF.

This clonotype was observed at least ten times. The chain joins TRBV5-1 to TRBJ2-7, with a weak D call TRBD1 (6 bases). V was clipped by 3 bases and J by 6 bases, with 16 bases between them. Germline V lookup: CDR1 SGHRS, CDR2 YFSETQ. The CDR3 has 14 amino acids. CDR3 nucleotide sequence: TGCGCCAGCAGCTCCTCGAGGGGGTATAGCGAGCAGTACTTC. Residues: CASSSSRGYSEQYF.

Comment on this clonotype: A much larger clone differs by one base, so this may be a read error. The V call is TRBV9, the J call TRBJ2-6; unclear D gene. CDR3 length: 16 residues. With 1 base removed from V and 0 bases from J, the gap between germline ends came to 8 bases. In germline, CDR1 is SGDLS, CDR2 YYNGEE. DNA for the CDR3: TGTGCCAGCAGCGTAAGGGCTTACTCTGGGGCCAACGTCCTGACTTTC. This translates into CASSVRAYSGANVLTF.